This entry concerns a single T cell receptor (beta chain). Its antigen is unknown. Germline V gene sequence: CDR1 WSHSY, CDR2 SAAADI. The CDR3 totals 13 residues. The sample comes from a study of CXCR3-negative and CXCR3-positive naive CD8 T cells. Whole-study findings and limits: In CXCR3-positive naive cells, the TRB CDR3s were more hydrophobic than in CXCR3-negative naive cells.

5' RACE that incorporated UMI labels was used to prepare the TRB cDNA libraries. TCRdb re-called the 5' RACE reads and gives one entry per CDR3 protein, without DNA. In total, the table holds 120,000 to 150,000 distinct CDR3 sequences. This receptor was identified in a human donor in good health. Some clones in this sample may be carry-over from other donors' samples. Specimen: naive CXCR3+ CD8+ T cells from blood. The subset here: CD45RO-CCR7+CD27+CD95- naive CD8+ T cells expressing CXCR3 (TNR3+). The chain recombines TRBV10-2 with TRBJ1-2; the TCRdb call, TRBD1, lacks DNA for checking. Here the CDR3 reads CASSGDRVHGYTF.